This T cell receptor (beta chain) is from a study of cytomegalovirus exposure and HLA in healthy donors. For the study at large: In terms of ancestry, the Caucasian-associated cluster contained about 81% of the approximately 400 genotyped donors.

General observations from the study: Because they were indistinguishable, some V segments, including TRBV6-2 and TRBV6-3, were excluded. Analyzed later, most CMV-associated TCR beta chains appeared HLA-restricted. In vitro testing confirmed a few CMV-associated chains as specific for CMV antigens.

Points on this clone: Its antigen is as yet unknown. Germline is not matched at one junction end, which may reflect a read error.

The germline CDR1 and CDR2 sequences are MRHNA and SNTAGT. This CDR3 has 16 residues. This PCR relied on a set of 60 Vbeta primers and 13 Jbeta primers. The protocol was immunoSEQ multiplex PCR, while the TCRdb copy is restricted to in-frame clones and leaves out a portion. The sample includes 140,000 to 150,000 clones, 60% to 85% of them seen just once. The specimen was PBMCs. The receptor was derived from a man aged 35 to 55 in good health and CMV-seronegative. J is TRBJ2-3 and V is TRBV6-4; perhaps TRBD2 as D (6 bases). CDR3 amino acids: CASSYSRGGGPDTQYF. The CDR3 DNA reads as TGTGCCAGCAGTTACTCGAGGGGAGGTGGGCCAGATACGCAGTATTTT.